Presented here are 27 T cell receptor beta chains from one specimen sequenced in a study of shared clonotypes between healthy human individuals. CD45RO negativity and positive selection for CCR7 defined naive CD8 cells, a population that excluded terminally differentiated effector memory CD45RA+ cells. TCRdb keeps only in-frame clones here, not all; method: immunoSEQ multiplex PCR. This table holds fewer than 1 million clones, 96% found once. Specimen: naive CD8+ T cells sorted from blood. These receptors were taken from a man under 40 in good health.

The chain employs TRBV4-3 and TRBJ2-1; 11 bases are shared with TRBD2. CDR1 is LGHNA and CDR2 is YSLEER in the germline V gene. The CDR3 is 17 amino acids. The ends lost 5 bases at V and 0 bases at J; junction bases unmatched: 6. CDR3 in DNA: TGCGCCAGCAGCGCTTTACTAGCGGGAGACTCCTACAATGAGCAGTTCTTC. It is translated as CASSALLAGDSYNEQFF.

This chain uses TRBV4-1 with TRBJ1-1, with 7 bases matching TRBD1. The CDR3 contains 18 residues. The trim removed 2 bases at V and 0 bases at J, leaving 12 bases unmatched. Per germline, CDR1 MGHRA and CDR2 YSYEKL. The CDR3, as DNA: TGCGCCAGCAGCCAAACGGACAGGCCGCTCCCTATGAACACTGAAGCTTTCTTT. Translating it yields CASSQTDRPLPMNTEAFF.

This clone was seen once. The chain is built from TRBV2 and TRBJ2-1; 16 nucleotides agree with TRBD2. Losses at the gene ends were 3 bases for V and 8 bases for J; bases not matched to a gene: 7. This CDR3 has 17 amino acids. The germline CDR1 and CDR2 sequences are SNHLY and FYNNEI. CDR3 sequence (DNA): TGTGCCAGCAGTGACCCTCCGGGACTAGCGGGAGGGTATGAGCAGTTCTTC. Amino acids: CASSDPPGLAGGYEQFF.

The chain recombines TRBV4-2 with TRBJ2-3; the D is unclear. V was clipped by 3 bases and J by 1 base, with 14 bases between them. Germline V gene data show CDR1 as LGHNA and CDR2 as YNFKEQ. CDR3 length: 16 residues. The CDR3 region is CASSQELGAGTDTQYF. CDR3 coding DNA: TGTGCCAGCAGCCAGGAACTCGGAGCTGGCACAGATACGCAGTATTTT.

The rearrangement uses TRBV7-9 and TRBJ2-1; no clear D gene. The ends were cut back, 1 base at V and 7 bases at J, with 14 bases in the middle. Germline CDR1 and CDR2: SEHNR and FQNEAQ (reference sequence). This CDR3 is 15 amino acids long. The CDR3 is CASSLEVVGGNEQFF. Written as DNA, the CDR3 is TGTGCCAGCAGCTTAGAGGTAGTCGGTGGGAATGAGCAGTTCTTC.

V is TRBV7-9 and J is TRBJ2-1; 7 positions match TRBD2. The germline V gene has CDR1 SEHNR and CDR2 FQNEAQ (reference sequence). The length of the CDR3 is 15 residues. The junction had 10 bases not matched to a gene; V was cut back by 6 bases and J by 5 bases. DNA of the CDR3: TGTGCCAGCAGGTATGGGGGAGGGAGAAACAATGAGCAGTTCTTC. It codes for CASRYGGGRNNEQFF.

This clone occurred a few times. The chain joins TRBV5-4 to TRBJ2-1; weak D call: TRBD1 (5 bases). V dropped 4 bases and J dropped 0 bases, with 11 bases sitting between them. This CDR3 is 15 amino acids long. Germline V gives CDR1 SGHNT, CDR2 YYREEE (reference sequence). CDR3 coding DNA: TGTGCCAGCAGCCTCACAGGAGCCTCCTACAATGAGCAGTTCTTC. Its protein product is CASSLTGASYNEQFF.

The chain is built from TRBV29-1 and TRBJ1-3; maybe TRBD1 (5 bases). Germline V CDR1 and CDR2: SQVTM, ANQGSEA. V was pared by 5 bases and J by 0 bases, with 8 bases between. This CDR3 is built from 13 residues. The CDR3 sequence: CSVQGDSGNTIYF. In DNA, the CDR3 is TGCAGCGTTCAAGGGGACTCTGGAAACACCATATATTTT. Based on the CDR3 plus reference TRBV29-1 and TRBJ1-3, the full variable domain is SAVISQKPSRDICQRGTSLTIQCQVDSQVTMMFWYRQQPGQSLTLIATANQGSEATYESGFVIDKFPISRPNLTFSTLTVSNMSPEDSSIYLCSVQGDSGNTIYFGEGSWLTVV.

This chain uses TRBV4-1 with TRBJ2-3, with a possible D match to TRBD2 (5 bases). Germline CDR1 MGHRA, CDR2 YSYEKL. The CDR3 covers 11 residues. V shed 8 bases and J shed 6 bases, with 9 bases lying between them. The CDR3 loop is CASGEFDTQYF. CDR3 DNA sequence: TGCGCCAGCGGGGAGTTCGATACGCAGTATTTT.

The J gene is TRBJ2-7, the V gene TRBV28; D gene unclear. In germline, CDR1 is MDHEN, CDR2 SYDVKM. V lost 1 base, J lost 3 bases, and 13 bases lay in between. The CDR3 loop spans 15 amino acids. The CDR3 loop reads CASSLYMAQFYEQYF. The CDR3 DNA reads TGTGCCAGCAGTTTATACATGGCACAATTCTACGAGCAGTACTTC.

J is TRBJ2-7 and V is TRBV27; D gene unclear. V lost 5 bases and J lost 3, with 8 bases in between. The V gene's germline CDR1 is MNHEY and CDR2 SMNVEV (reference sequence). The CDR3 contains 12 residues. CDR3 sequence reads: CASSQGFYEQYF. DNA for the CDR3: TGTGCCAGCAGTCAAGGCTTCTACGAGCAGTACTTC.

The chain uses TRBV11-2 and TRBJ1-1, with D perhaps TRBD1 (5 bases). CDR1 and CDR2 (germline): SGHAT, FQNNGV. V lost 10 bases to trimming and J lost 4 bases, with 13 bases between them. The CDR3 spans 12 residues. The CDR3 DNA reads TGTGCCACCTCCTCAGGGCGCACTGAAGCTTTCTTT. As protein: CATSSGRTEAFF.

V usage is TRBV30 and J usage is TRBJ1-3; D gene ambiguous. The CDR3 length is 13 residues. Germline lookup yields CDR1 GTSNPN and CDR2 SVGIG (reference sequence). The chain's CDR3 is CAQHIRSGNTIYF. The DNA of the CDR3 is TGTGCTCAGCACATTCGGTCTGGAAACACCATATATTTT.

This clone was found once. V gene TRBV30 combines with J gene TRBJ1-1; D ambiguous. Trimming cost V 5 bases and J 1 base, with 11 bases left between them. Germline assignment: CDR1 GTSNPN and CDR2 SVGIG (reference sequence). This CDR3 comprises 13 residues. CDR3 amino acids: CAWGKGRNTEAFF. CDR3 bases: TGTGCCTGGGGAAAAGGCAGGAACACTGAAGCTTTCTTT. The full variable domain, rest sourced from reference TRBV30 and TRBJ1-1, is SQTIHQWPATLVQPVGSPLSLECTVEGTSNPNLYWYRQAAGRGLQLLFYSVGIGQISSEVPQNLSASRPQDRQFILSSKKLLLSDSGFYLCAWGKGRNTEAFFGQGTRLTVV.

The chain has TRBV2 and TRBJ2-2; 7 bases are shared with TRBD1. CDR3 length equals 15 residues. After removal of 4 bases from V and 0 bases from J, the junction contained 2 bases not matched to a gene. The germline V gene encodes CDR1 SNHLY and CDR2 FYNNEI. CDR3 nucleotides: TGTGCCAGCAGTGGGGACAGAACGAACACCGGGGAGCTGTTTTTT. Its translation: CASSGDRTNTGELFF.

The V call is TRBV2, the J call TRBJ2-1; D is perhaps TRBD1 or TRBD2 (5 bases each). This CDR3 has 18 residues. With 3 bases removed from V and 4 bases from J, the gap between germline ends came to 22 bases. The germline V gene encodes CDR1 SNHLY and CDR2 FYNNEI. The DNA for the CDR3 is TGTGCCAGCAGTGACGGGACCATAAGAGTCTTCGGTTACAATGAGCAGTTCTTC. Translated: CASSDGTIRVFGYNEQFF.

The chain is built from TRBV11-2 and TRBJ2-1; 9 bases map to TRBD2. CDR3 length: 19 residues. Germline V gene sequence: CDR1 SGHAT, CDR2 FQNNGV. J gave up 0 bases and V 1 base, and 10 bases lay outside the gene matches. The CDR3 protein is CASSLALGDSGSSYNEQFF. CDR3 DNA: TGTGCCAGCAGCTTAGCCCTTGGGGATAGCGGGAGCTCCTACAATGAGCAGTTCTTC. The variable domain in full, with the rest retrieved from reference TRBV11-2 and TRBJ2-1, is EAGVAQSPRYKIIEKRQSVAFWCNPISGHATLYWYQQILGQGPKLLIQFQNNGVVDDSQLPKDRFSAERLKGVDSTLKIQPAKLEDSAVYLCASSLALGDSGSSYNEQFFGPGTRLTVL.

The gene calls are TRBV19 and TRBJ2-1; 13 bases align to TRBD2. V lost 4 bases and J lost 3; bases outside the gene matches: 3. Germline V lookup: CDR1 LNHDA, CDR2 SQIVND (reference sequence). CDR3 length equals 16 residues. The CDR3 protein is CASSTGLAGFYNEQFF. CDR3 sequence (DNA): TGTGCCAGTAGTACGGGACTAGCGGGGTTCTACAATGAGCAGTTCTTC.

The V gene is TRBV10-3, the J gene TRBJ1-2; tentative D call: TRBD1 (5 bases). Germline CDR1 ENHRY, CDR2 SYGVKD. V lost 0 bases, J lost 3 bases, and 14 bases lay in between. This CDR3 is 16 amino acids long. The CDR3 here is CAISESTGTLDYGYTF. CDR3 sequence (DNA): TGTGCCATCAGTGAGTCTACAGGTACATTGGACTATGGCTACACCTTC.

The V gene is TRBV30, the J gene TRBJ1-1; perhaps TRBD1 as D (5 bases). V dropped 4 bases and J dropped 2 bases, with 11 bases sitting between them. The V gene's germline CDR1 is GTSNPN and CDR2 SVGIG (reference sequence). The CDR3 runs to 13 residues. This CDR3 is CAWTNQGNTEAFF. Written as DNA, the CDR3 is TGTGCCTGGACCAACCAGGGAAACACTGAAGCTTTCTTT.

Concerning this clone itself: Other DNA sequences within the sample encode an identical CDR3. The chain joins TRBV7-2 to TRBJ2-7; D call uncertain. Germline loops: CDR1 SGHTA, CDR2 FQGNSA. Between the trimmed V and J ends, which lost 5 bases and 2 bases, there was a span of 4 bases. The CDR3 spans 11 residues. CDR3 in DNA: TGTGCCAGCAGCAGAACCTACGAGCAGTACTTC. Translating gives CASSRTYEQYF.

Concerning this clone itself: One end of the junction is discordant with germline, which a read error may explain. The chain couples TRBV27 to TRBJ2-7; either TRBD1 or TRBD2 may fit D (5 bases each). Germline CDR1 MNHEY, CDR2 SMNVEV (reference sequence). This CDR3 spans 13 amino acids. CDR3 in amino acids: CASSSPGPMTWHF. For the CDR3, the DNA is TGTGCCAGCAGCTCCCCGGGACCGATGACCTGGCACTTC.

The chain combines TRBV28 with TRBJ1-5; 7 nucleotides match TRBD1. V lost 5 bases, J lost 4 bases, and 5 bases stayed unmatched. Germline CDR1 and CDR2: MDHEN and SYDVKM. The CDR3 runs 14 residues. CDR3 region: CASSARGGNQPQHF. The CDR3 DNA is TGTGCCAGCAGTGCCAGGGGGGGGAATCAGCCCCAGCATTTT.

The CDR3 nucleotides are TGTGCCAGCAGCCCCACAGGTGCCTACGAGCAGTACTTC. Protein product: CASSPTGAYEQYF. The V and J genes are TRBV7-2 and TRBJ2-7, with D tentatively TRBD1 (5 bases). V shed 5 bases and J shed 2 bases, with 10 bases lying between them. CDR3 length: 13 residues. CDR1 is SGHTA, CDR2 FQGNSA, per germline.

The chain has TRBV7-9 and TRBJ2-5; D not resolved. V was shortened by 3 bases and J by 5 bases, with 7 bases between the two germline ends. The CDR3 consists of 12 residues. CDR1 SEHNR and CDR2 FQNEAQ come from the germline V gene (reference sequence). In DNA form, the CDR3 reads TGTGCCAGCAGCTTCGCGAGGGAGACCCAGTACTTC. It specifies CASSFARETQYF.

The chain is built from TRBV10-1 and TRBJ2-7; tentatively, D is TRBD2 (6 bases). The CDR3 is made up of 14 amino acids. Germline loops: CDR1 WNHNN, CDR2 SYGVQD (reference sequence). V was pared by 5 bases and J by 0 bases, with 11 bases between. In nucleotides, the CDR3 is TGCGCCAGCAGTCCCGGGGGTAGCTCCTACGAGCAGTACTTC. This translates into CASSPGGSSYEQYF.

The chain employs TRBV7-9 and TRBJ2-1; D may match TRBD1 or TRBD2 (5 bases each). The CDR3 loop spans 16 amino acids. Germline loops: CDR1 SEHNR, CDR2 FQNEAQ (reference sequence). V gave up 5 bases and J gave up 9 bases, with 23 bases separating them. The CDR3 sequence is CASSPPWGPATSEQFF. In DNA, the CDR3 is TGTGCCAGCAGCCCCCCTTGGGGACCGGCTACTTCTGAGCAGTTCTTC. The complete variable domain, with remaining parts taken from reference TRBV7-9 and TRBJ2-1, reads DTGVSQNPRHKITKRGQNVTFRCDPISEHNRLYWYRQTLGQGPEFLTYFQNEAQLEKSRLLSDRFSAERPKGSFSTLEIQRTEQGDSAMYLCASSPPWGPATSEQFFGPGTRLTVL.